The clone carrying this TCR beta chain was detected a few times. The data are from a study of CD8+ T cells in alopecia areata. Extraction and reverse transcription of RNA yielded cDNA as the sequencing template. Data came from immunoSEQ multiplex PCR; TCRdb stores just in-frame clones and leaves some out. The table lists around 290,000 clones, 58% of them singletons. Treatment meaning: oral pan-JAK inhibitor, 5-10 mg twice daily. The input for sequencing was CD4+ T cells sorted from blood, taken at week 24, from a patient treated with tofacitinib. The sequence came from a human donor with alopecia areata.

The CDR3 loop reads CSAETNTEAFF. CDR3 sequence (DNA): TGCAGTGCAGAGACGAACACTGAAGCTTTCTTT. The chain combines TRBV20-1 with TRBJ1-1; D remains ambiguous. The CDR3 loop spans 11 amino acids. The V and J ends lost 6 bases and 1 base respectively, with 6 bases between them. The germline V gene encodes CDR1 DFQATT and CDR2 SNEGSKA (reference sequence).